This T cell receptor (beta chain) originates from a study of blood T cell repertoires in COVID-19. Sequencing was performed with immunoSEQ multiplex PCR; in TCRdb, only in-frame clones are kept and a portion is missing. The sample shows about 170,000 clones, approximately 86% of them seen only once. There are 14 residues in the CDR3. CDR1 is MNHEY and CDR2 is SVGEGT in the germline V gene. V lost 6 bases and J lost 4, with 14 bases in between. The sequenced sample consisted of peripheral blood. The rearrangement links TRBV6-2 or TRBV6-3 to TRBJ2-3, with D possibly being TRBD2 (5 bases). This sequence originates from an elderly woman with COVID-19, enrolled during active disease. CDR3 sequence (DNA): TGTGCCAGCAGCGGCGGGTCCCCCTCAGATACGCAGTATTTT. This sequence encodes CASSGGSPSDTQYF.